This TCR beta chain was captured in a study of blood T cell repertoires in COVID-19. Study at large: In each case, the material was cDNA or gDNA derived from T cells, B-cell-depleted T cells, or PBMCs.

Methods used by the authors: Nucleated cell number was recorded as an estimate derived from reference gene primer amplification. The assay was immunoSEQ multiplex PCR, and TCRdb's table has in-frame clones only and misses some. Clone size and the V and J calls come from that table; the DNA yielded D and trimming. The sample shows about 130,000 clones, about 87% of them seen only once. Germline CDR1 and CDR2: MNHEY and SMNVEV (reference sequence). CDR3 length: 15 amino acids. The V and J ends lost 6 bases and 1 base, in that order; junction bases with no gene match: 8. The specimen sequenced was peripheral blood. This TCR was recovered from a woman aged 55 to 70 with acute or convalescent COVID-19. This sequence joins TRBV27 and TRBJ1-1; 7 bases are a match to TRBD1. CDR3 residues: CASSSRGAGNTEAFF. The CDR3 nucleotides read TGTGCCAGCAGCTCCAGGGGGGCCGGGAACACTGAAGCTTTCTTT.